The 30 T cell receptor beta chains listed next were all sequenced from one sample in a study of cytomegalovirus exposure and HLA in healthy donors. The PCR had 60 Vbeta and 13 Jbeta primers. Measured with immunoSEQ multiplex PCR; TCRdb has only the in-frame clones, and not every one. Of more than 75,000 clones listed, less than 80% are singletons. The sequenced material came from PBMCs. The receptors here all came from a man aged 35 to 55 in good health and CMV-seropositive.

The chain has TRBV7-8 and TRBJ1-5; 7 nucleotides line up with TRBD1. The germline gives CDR1 SGHVS, CDR2 FQNEAQ. The CDR3 extends over 15 amino acids. V lost 0 bases, J lost 1 base, and 0 bases stayed unmatched. The CDR3 is CASSLAGQSNQPQHF. The CDR3 region has the DNA TGTGCCAGCAGCTTAGCGGGACAGAGCAATCAGCCCCAGCATTTT.

J is TRBJ2-2 and V is TRBV5-1; TRBD1 is a possible D gene (5 bases). Trimming pared 3 bases from V and 4 bases from J, leaving 10 bases between. Germline values: CDR1 SGHRS, CDR2 YFSETQ. This CDR3 has 14 residues. CDR3 amino acids: CASSSFDSTGELFF. CDR3 bases: TGCGCCAGCAGCTCCTTTGACAGCACCGGGGAGCTGTTTTTT.

A few counts support this clone. The CDR3 DNA follows: TGTGCCAGCAGCTTAGATCGGGGGACAGGGGGCGAGGAGCAGTTCTTC. Its protein product is CASSLDRGTGGEEQFF. The chain employs TRBV11-2 and TRBJ2-1, with 12 bases matching TRBD1. CDR1 SGHAT and CDR2 FQNNGV come from the germline V gene. The CDR3 consists of 16 residues. The V segment lost 0 bases and the J segment 10 bases; nucleotides outside the gene matches: 7.

The chain has TRBV10-3 and TRBJ1-3, with 8 bases that match TRBD1. Germline CDR1 ENHRY, CDR2 SYGVKD. There are 15 residues in the CDR3. The J segment lost 4 bases and the V segment lost 6 bases, leaving 8 bases of the junction unmatched. CDR3 DNA: TGTGCCATCAGGGACAGGGTCGGTGGGGGAAACACCATATATTTT. Translation gives CAIRDRVGGGNTIYF.

The chain combines TRBV5-1 with TRBJ1-1; D gene uncertain. The CDR3 has 15 residues. CDR1 is SGHRS, CDR2 YFSETQ, per germline. The V gene lost 5 bases and the J gene lost 1 base, with 15 bases spanning the gap. This CDR3 reads CASSSKKTGNTEAFF. CDR3 coding DNA: TGCGCCAGCAGTTCAAAAAAAACCGGGAACACTGAAGCTTTCTTT.

The CDR3 DNA sequence: TGCGCCAGCAGCTTGGGACAGGGGGCGCTTGGCTACACCTTC. It translates to CASSLGQGALGYTF. The J gene is TRBJ1-2, the V gene TRBV5-1, with 10 bases identical to TRBD1. Germline CDR1 is SGHRS and CDR2 is YFSETQ. The length of the CDR3 is 14 residues. J gave up 7 bases and V 0 bases, and 3 bases lay outside the gene matches. Together with reference TRBV5-1 and TRBJ1-2, the CDR3 gives the full variable domain: KAGVTQTPRYLIKTRGQQVTLSCSPISGHRSVSWYQQTPGQGLQFLFEYFSETQRNKGNFPGRFSGRQFSNSRSEMNVSTLELGDSALYLCASSLGQGALGYTFGSGTRLTVV.

This chain connects TRBV27 to TRBJ1-1; D unclear. Germline CDR1 reads MNHEY; CDR2 reads SMNVEV (reference sequence). The ends were cut back, 7 bases at V and 4 bases at J, with 16 bases in the middle. The CDR3 consists of 14 residues. CDR3 amino acids: CASTPGGVRTEAFF. The CDR3 bases are TGTGCCAGCACACCTGGTGGAGTTCGCACTGAAGCTTTCTTT.

This chain joins TRBV9 and TRBJ2-3, with 8 bases that match TRBD2. Per the germline V gene, CDR1 is SGDLS and CDR2 is YYNGEE. This CDR3 has 15 residues. V lost 0 bases to trimming and J lost 4 bases; unmatched junction nucleotides: 4. The CDR3 DNA is TGTGCCAGCAGCGTAGCACGGGGGGGCTCAGATACGCAGTATTTT. Its translation: CASSVARGGSDTQYF. Based on the CDR3 plus reference TRBV9 and TRBJ2-3, the full variable domain is DSGVTQTPKHLITATGQRVTLRCSPRSGDLSVYWYQQSLDQGLQFLIQYYNGEERAKGNILERFSAQQFPDLHSELNLSSLELGDSALYFCASSVARGGSDTQYFGPGTRLTVL.

This sequence joins TRBV6-6 and TRBJ1-1, with TRBD1 as a possible D gene (5 bases). With 4 bases removed from V and 0 bases from J, the gap between germline ends came to 12 bases. The CDR3 runs 15 residues. Germline CDR1 MNHNY, CDR2 SVGAGI (reference sequence). CDR3 loop: CASSSGSRVNTEAFF. DNA for the CDR3: TGTGCCAGCAGTTCCGGGTCCAGGGTGAACACTGAAGCTTTCTTT.

The chain couples TRBV19 to TRBJ1-5; possibly TRBD1 for D (5 bases). V gave up 6 bases and J gave up 3 bases, with 21 bases separating them. The CDR3 runs 17 residues. CDR1 and CDR2 from the germline V gene are LNHDA and SQIVND (reference sequence). The DNA for the CDR3 is TGTGCCAGTAGCCCGCCCTCGTGGGGGAGGGCCAATCAGCCCCAGCATTTT. This sequence encodes CASSPPSWGRANQPQHF.

This rearrangement joins TRBV28 to TRBJ1-2; TRBD1 matches at 8 bases. Germline V gives CDR1 MDHEN, CDR2 SYDVKM. The CDR3 runs to 15 residues. The junction had 15 bases not matched to a gene; V was cut back by 7 bases and J by 8 bases. The CDR3 coding sequence is TGTGCCAGCATCAGCCCCAGCCAGGGGGCGAAGGGCTACACCTTC. Protein product: CASISPSQGAKGYTF.

This clone has just a few counts. The rearrangement links TRBV27 to TRBJ2-1; no clear D gene. V was pared by 6 bases and J by 13 bases, with 22 bases between. This CDR3 is 14 amino acids long. Germline V CDR1 and CDR2: MNHEY, SMNVEV (reference sequence). The CDR3 loop reads CASSTWASAIHQFF. CDR3 sequence (DNA): TGTGCCAGCAGCACCTGGGCTTCGGCTATTCACCAGTTCTTC.

The CDR3 reads CAWRDPGQPNEKLFF. As DNA, the CDR3 is TGTGCCTGGAGGGACCCGGGACAGCCTAATGAAAAACTGTTTTTT. J is TRBJ1-4 and V is TRBV30; 7 nucleotides line up with TRBD1. V dropped 3 bases and J dropped 3; count of bases not matched to a gene: 7. CDR1 and CDR2 from the germline V gene are GTSNPN and SVGIG (reference sequence). The CDR3 spans 15 residues.

This clone was detected only once. The chain couples TRBV6-1 to TRBJ2-5, with D possibly matching TRBD1 (6 bases). V was pared by 8 bases and J by 4 bases, with 14 bases between. This CDR3 region has 13 residues. The germline gives CDR1 MNHNS, CDR2 SASEGT. CDR3 coding DNA: TGTGCCAGCGACCCAGGGGCGGGAGAGACCCAGTACTTC. This sequence encodes CASDPGAGETQYF.

This clone was picked up a small number of times. The rearrangement uses TRBV30 and TRBJ2-7, with TRBD1 matching 7 bases. This CDR3 spans 13 amino acids. Trimming removed 4 bases from V and 5 bases from J; junction bases left unmatched: 8. Looked up from germline, CDR1 is GTSNPN and CDR2 is SVGIG (reference sequence). CDR3 DNA: TGTGCCTGGACTAGGGGGCAGGTCAACGAGCAGTACTTC. It is translated as CAWTRGQVNEQYF.

J is TRBJ1-2 and V is TRBV4-3, with D possibly being TRBD1 (5 bases). The CDR3 totals 14 residues. In germline, CDR1 is LGHNA, CDR2 YSLEER. The V end was cut by 0 bases, the J end by 7 bases, with 12 bases between. This chain's CDR3 is CASSQEARVRGYTF. Here the CDR3 DNA reads TGCGCCAGCAGCCAAGAGGCCAGGGTACGTGGCTACACCTTC.

The chain combines TRBV30 with TRBJ2-7; 11 bases map to TRBD2. J was trimmed by 2 bases and V by 3 bases; bases with no gene match: 3. Looked up from germline, CDR1 is GTSNPN and CDR2 is SVGIG (reference sequence). CDR3 length equals 14 residues. As DNA, the CDR3 is TGTGCCTGGAGGCTAGCGGGAGGCCCCTACGAGCAGTACTTC. Its translation: CAWRLAGGPYEQYF.

This clone showed up just a few times. The chain carries TRBV6-1 and TRBJ2-7; 8 bases match TRBD2. Germline CDR1 and CDR2: MNHNS and SASEGT. This CDR3 has 16 residues. J was trimmed by 0 bases and V by 1 base; bases with no gene match: 5. The CDR3 region has the DNA TGTGCCAGCAGTGAAGGTGCGGGGGGTGGCTCCTACGAGCAGTACTTC. Protein product: CASSEGAGGGSYEQYF.

The chain employs TRBV6-5 and TRBJ2-1, with TRBD1 identical over 10 bases. V lost 6 bases and J lost 9; bases outside the gene matches: 5. There are 13 residues in the CDR3. CDR1 and CDR2 from the germline V gene are MNHEY and SVGAGI. The CDR3 DNA reads TGTGCCAGCAGCCGGGACAGGGGATCTGAGCAGTTCTTC. Amino acid sequence: CASSRDRGSEQFF.

The chain couples TRBV5-1 to TRBJ2-5; D might be TRBD2 (7 bases). This CDR3 region has 14 residues. Trimming took off 4 bases at V and 4 bases at J, with 14 bases between the two ends. The germline CDR1 and CDR2 sequences are SGHRS and YFSETQ. The DNA for the CDR3 is TGCGCCAGCAGCCCGGGGGGCAGGGCAGAGACCCAGTACTTC. Its protein product is CASSPGGRAETQYF.

This clone came up a few times. The chain joins TRBV5-1 to TRBJ2-3, with 7 bases fitting TRBD1. Trimming cost V 6 bases and J 2 bases; bases outside gene matches: 3. The CDR3 is made up of 13 amino acids. The germline V gene encodes CDR1 SGHRS and CDR2 YFSETQ. In nucleotides, the CDR3 is TGCGCCAGCACCGAGGGGGCCACAGATACGCAGTATTTT. Amino acid sequence: CASTEGATDTQYF.

This clone has more than one count but fewer than ten. The rearrangement links TRBV2 to TRBJ2-5, with 9 bases fitting TRBD2. The ends lost 7 bases at V and 1 base at J; junction bases unmatched: 7. This CDR3 spans 15 amino acids. The V gene's germline CDR1 is SNHLY and CDR2 FYNNEI. In nucleotides, the CDR3 is TGTGCCAGCAATGGCGGGAGGGCCGTCCAAGAGACCCAGTACTTC. This translates into CASNGGRAVQETQYF.

This rearrangement joins TRBV7-7 to TRBJ2-7; perhaps TRBD1 as D (6 bases). The CDR3 consists of 14 residues. V was cut by 5 bases and J by 4 bases, with 15 bases left in between. Germline V CDR1 and CDR2: SSHAT, FNYEAQ (reference sequence). The CDR3 here is CASSPSSDSYEQYF. The CDR3 DNA is TGTGCCAGCAGCCCTTCCTCGGACAGTTACGAGCAGTACTTC. Using reference TRBV7-7 and TRBJ2-7 for the parts outside the CDR3, the full variable domain is GAGVSQSPRYKVTKRGQDVTLRCDPISSHATLYWYQQALGQGPEFLTYFNYEAQPDKSGLPSDRFSAERPEGSISTLTIQRTEQRDSAMYRCASSPSSDSYEQYFGPGTRLTVT.

The chain links TRBV6-5 to TRBJ2-3; 7 bases align to TRBD2. With V trimmed by 7 bases and J by 0 bases, 7 bases remained unmatched. Germline V gene data show CDR1 as MNHEY and CDR2 as SVGAGI. The CDR3 runs 15 residues. CDR3 nucleotides: TGTGCCAGCAATGCGCGGGGGACTAGCACAGATACGCAGTATTTT. As protein: CASNARGTSTDTQYF.

CDR3 DNA sequence: TGTGCCAGCGGGCTGGGGGCATCCTACGAGCAGTACTTC. Translation: CASGLGASYEQYF. The rearrangement joins TRBV27 to TRBJ2-7; possible D gene TRBD1, 6 bases. Trimming shortened V by 8 bases and J by 1 base, and 12 bases separated the two germline ends. Germline V lookup: CDR1 MNHEY, CDR2 SMNVEV (reference sequence). This CDR3 contains 13 residues.

This chain joins TRBV15 and TRBJ2-2; 7 nucleotides line up with TRBD1. The CDR3 is made up of 16 amino acids. Germline trimming cut 6 bases from V and 7 bases from J; bases unmatched to any gene: 14. Germline CDR1 is LNHNV and CDR2 is YYDKDF (reference sequence). The CDR3 region is CATRLRQGSSGGELFF. The CDR3 DNA is TGTGCCACCAGGCTTCGACAGGGAAGTTCCGGCGGGGAGCTGTTTTTT.

This clone showed up just a few times. V usage is TRBV28 and J usage is TRBJ2-5; tentative D call: TRBD2 (7 bases). The germline V and J ends were trimmed by 6 bases and 5 bases, with 16 bases remaining between them. This CDR3 is 14 amino acids long. Germline V lookup: CDR1 MDHEN, CDR2 SYDVKM. CDR3 in amino acids: CASSLGGARETQYF. In DNA form, the CDR3 reads TGTGCCAGCAGCCTAGGGGGGGCGCGGGAGACCCAGTACTTC.

The rearrangement joins TRBV7-8 to TRBJ2-2; D call uncertain. The V end lost 2 bases, the J end lost 5 bases, and 6 bases lay between the germline ends. This CDR3 comprises 13 residues. Germline V gene lookup returns CDR1 SGHVS and CDR2 FQNEAQ. CDR3 sequence (DNA): TGTGCCAGCAGCTTAATACGGACCGGGGAGCTGTTTTTT. As protein: CASSLIRTGELFF. Full variable domain (rest looked up from reference TRBV7-8 and TRBJ2-2): GAGVSQSPRYKVAKRGQDVALRCDPISGHVSLFWYQQALGQGPEFLTYFQNEAQLDKSGLPSDRFFAERPEGSVSTLKIQRTQQEDSAVYLCASSLIRTGELFFGEGSRLTVL.

As regards this clone: A much larger clone lies a single base off, so this may be a read error. The chain uses TRBV5-1 and TRBJ1-1; 9 positions agree with TRBD1. The CDR3 runs to 14 residues. Germline CDR1 reads SGHRS; CDR2 reads YFSETQ. V lost 3 bases and J lost 3; bases outside the gene matches: 3. The DNA of the CDR3 is TGCGCCAGCAGCTCGGACAGGGGATACACTGAAGCTTTCTTT. Translating it yields CASSSDRGYTEAFF.

J is TRBJ2-5 and V is TRBV5-1; TRBD2 aligns across 10 bases. The CDR3 is made up of 16 amino acids. After removal of 0 bases from V and 5 bases from J, the junction contained 7 bases not matched to a gene. Germline CDR1 SGHRS, CDR2 YFSETQ. The CDR3 bases are TGCGCCAGCAGCTTGGCCGGGACTAGCGCGGGGGAGACCCAGTACTTC. Amino acid sequence: CASSLAGTSAGETQYF.